This entry concerns a single T cell receptor (beta chain). The source of the sample is a study of shared clonotypes between healthy human individuals. The J segment lost 9 bases and the V segment lost 4 bases, leaving 12 bases of the junction unmatched. The CDR3 contains 14 residues. Germline loops: CDR1 SEHNR, CDR2 FQNEAQ (reference sequence). The assay was immunoSEQ multiplex PCR, and TCRdb's table has in-frame clones only and misses some. There are approximately 2,000,000 clones in the sample; 92% occur only once, and approximately 0.39% lies in the top ten. The chain combines TRBV7-9 with TRBJ2-7; 7 bases fit TRBD1. The receptor was isolated from a man younger than 30 in good health. Some clones in this sample may be carry-over from other donors' samples. Specimen: naive CD4+ T cells from PBMCs. The subset denotes: CD45RA+ positively selected. This chain's CDR3 is CASSSINRGAGQYF. In DNA form, the CDR3 reads TGTGCCAGCAGCTCGATTAACAGGGGCGCAGGGCAGTACTTC.